This T cell receptor (beta chain) came from a study of shared clonotypes between healthy human individuals. In the study's own analysis: Junction-only immunoSEQ data arrived without quality scores, meaning filtering differed. TCRdb's copy holds only in-frame clones and misses some; the assay was immunoSEQ multiplex PCR. V and J calls and clone size are as listed in that table; D and trimming were resolved from the DNA. There are about a million clones in the sample; over 75% occur only once, and about 1.5% lies in the top ten. Germline CDR1 and CDR2: SGHRS and YFSETQ. The CDR3 totals 14 residues. The ends were cut back, 0 bases at V and 3 bases at J, with 6 bases in the middle. This clone occurred once. Investigators divided CD4+ cells into CD45RA+ naive and CD45RA-negative memory subsets.

The clonotype comes from a man between 18 and 29 years old in good health. The rearrangement links TRBV5-1 to TRBJ2-2; a possible D gene is TRBD2 (5 bases). Sequenced sample: memory CD4+ T cells sorted from blood. Subset reported: CD45RA-negative fraction. DNA for the CDR3: TGCGCCAGCAGCTTGGAAGCGGACACCGGGGAGCTGTTTTTT. Its protein is CASSLEADTGELFF. Combining the CDR3 with reference TRBV5-1 and TRBJ2-2 gives the whole variable domain KAGVTQTPRYLIKTRGQQVTLSCSPISGHRSVSWYQQTPGQGLQFLFEYFSETQRNKGNFPGRFSGRQFSNSRSEMNVSTLELGDSALYLCASSLEADTGELFFGEGSRLTVL.